Listed below are T cell receptor beta chains from one sample, sequenced in a study of cytomegalovirus exposure and HLA in healthy donors. The method was immunoSEQ multiplex PCR; TCRdb's version includes in-frame clones alone and lacks a portion of them. The table lists tens of thousands of clones, over 70% of them singletons. Sequencing was done on a sample of PBMCs. The source of these receptors is a girl aged 2 to 10 in good health and CMV-seropositive. Both conserved end residues are part of each CDR3. A D gene is named only where the DNA matches it firmly. Only some rows state a clone size, as once, few, many or a class for expanded clones.

v_gene,abundance,d_gene,j_gene,CDR3aa,CDR3nt
TRBV19,-,-,TRBJ1-1,CASSLLNRGGTEAFF,TGTGCCAGTAGTCTACTCAATCGGGGTGGCACTGAAGCTTTCTTT
TRBV6-5,-,-,TRBJ1-5,CASSYEGGQPQHF,TGTGCCAGCAGTTACGAAGGGGGTCAGCCCCAGCATTTT
TRBV7-2,-,-,TRBJ1-2,CASSLFTERYGYTF,TGTGCCAGCAGCTTGTTCACTGAACGCTATGGCTACACCTTC
TRBV6-6,-,TRBD1,TRBJ1-5,CASSWTGGNQPQHF,TGTGCCAGCAGTTGGACAGGGGGAAATCAGCCCCAGCATTTT
TRBV6-5,few,TRBD1,TRBJ2-1,CASSLDRGDEQFF,TGTGCCAGCAGTTTGGACAGGGGCGATGAGCAGTTCTTC
TRBV20-1,-,-,TRBJ2-3,CSASRDTQYF,TGCAGTGCTTCCCGAGATACGCAGTATTTT
TRBV10-1,-,TRBD1,TRBJ1-1,CASIRTGGLMNTEAFF,TGCGCCAGCATCAGGACAGGGGGCTTGATGAACACTGAAGCTTTCTTT
TRBV10-1,-,TRBD1,TRBJ1-5,CASSRTHRGKDQPQHF,TGCGCCAGCAGCAGAACCCACAGGGGTAAGGATCAGCCCCAGCATTTT
TRBV19,-,-,TRBJ2-1,CASTREPGPTYNEQFF,TGTGCCAGTACCCGCGAACCAGGGCCAACCTACAATGAGCAGTTCTTC
TRBV27,-,TRBD1,TRBJ2-7,CASSDRAHYEQYF,TGTGCCAGCAGCGACAGGGCCCACTACGAGCAGTACTTC
TRBV9,-,-,TRBJ1-1,CASSVGGKNTEAFF,TGTGCCAGCAGCGTAGGAGGGAAGAACACTGAAGCTTTCTTT
TRBV25-1,-,TRBD2,TRBJ2-7,CASSDHTGGYEQYF,TGTGCCAGCAGTGACCACACGGGGGGGTACGAGCAGTACTTC
TRBV5-1,once,-,TRBJ2-7,CASRAEFNEQYF,TGCGCCAGCCGTGCTGAGTTTAACGAGCAGTACTTC
TRBV9,-,-,TRBJ2-7,CASGGVNYEQYF,TGTGCCAGCGGGGGCGTTAACTACGAGCAGTACTTC
TRBV5-6,few,TRBD2,TRBJ2-3,CASSVSGGGAGTQYF,TGTGCCAGCAGCGTTAGCGGGGGGGGCGCCGGGACGCAGTATTTT
TRBV14,-,TRBD1,TRBJ1-5,CASSHYLGGHLQPQHF,TGTGCCAGCAGCCATTATTTAGGGGGCCACCTTCAGCCCCAGCATTTT
TRBV15,-,-,TRBJ1-4,CATSRDPVSEKLFF,TGTGCCACCAGCAGAGACCCCGTCAGTGAAAAACTGTTTTTT
TRBV4-2,-,-,TRBJ2-3,CASSQARGEADTQYF,TGTGCCAGCAGCCAGGCCAGGGGTGAGGCAGATACGCAGTATTTT
TRBV5-8,-,TRBD2,TRBJ2-3,CASSLGRLAGGLTDTQYF,TGTGCCAGCAGCTTGGGCCGACTAGCGGGAGGGCTTACAGATACGCAGTATTTT
TRBV10-1,-,-,TRBJ2-2,CASRATFDTGELFF,TGCGCCAGCAGAGCGACGTTCGACACCGGGGAGCTGTTTTTT
TRBV1,-,-,TRBJ1-1,CTSSLEDRGQQRTEAFF,TGCACCAGCAGCCTAGAGGACAGGGGGCAACAACGCACTGAAGCTTTCTTT
TRBV29-1,-,TRBD2,TRBJ2-7,CSVAGTTGEQYF,TGCAGCGTGGCCGGGACTACGGGCGAGCAGTACTTC
TRBV9,-,TRBD2,TRBJ2-1,CASSVQLRGGLGYNEQFF,TGTGCCAGCAGCGTACAACTGAGAGGGGGACTAGGCTACAATGAGCAGTTCTTC
TRBV10-1,-,TRBD2,TRBJ2-1,CASSAFETSGRANEQFF,TGCGCCAGCAGTGCTTTTGAGACTAGCGGGAGGGCGAATGAGCAGTTCTTC
TRBV5-6,few,-,TRBJ2-1,CASSFPGNEQFF,TGTGCCAGCAGCTTCCCAGGGAATGAGCAGTTCTTC
TRBV25-1,-,-,TRBJ2-2,CASSAKNGVAGELFF,TGTGCCAGCAGTGCGAAAAACGGGGTGGCCGGGGAGCTGTTTTTT
TRBV28,-,TRBD2,TRBJ2-5,CASRLTSGRVQETQYF,TGTGCCAGCAGATTGACTAGCGGGAGAGTTCAAGAGACCCAGTACTTC